A single sample gave rise to the 5 T cell receptor beta chains below, sequenced in a study of T-cell reconstitution after alpha-beta-depleted transplantation in children. A library of TCRbeta sequences, prepared with unique molecular identifiers, was generated. TCRdb processed the PCR reads anew with MiXCR; each CDR3 protein has one entry. This sample has 140,000 to 150,000 distinct CDR3 sequences, with roughly 8.8% found just once. The specimen was PBMCs, mostly from graft donor cells, collected 180 days after TCRalphabeta/CD19-depleted stem cell transplant. The receptors derive from a female patient aged 2-15 years who had a stem cell transplant for congenital amegakaryocytic thrombocytopenia, so the T cells may come from the graft donor.

As concerns this clonotype: With a much larger clone just one base away, this may be a read error. V gene TRBV5-6 combines with J gene TRBJ2-7; TRBD1 matches 9 bases. Germline-derived CDR1 and CDR2 are SGHDT and YYEEEE. The CDR3 has 14 amino acids. This CDR3 is CSSSLFGTGYEQYF. CDR3 coding DNA: TGTTCCAGCAGCTTGTTCGGGACAGGGTACGAGCAGTACTTC. The full variable domain, its missing parts supplied by reference TRBV5-6 and TRBJ2-7, is DAGVTQSPTHLIKTRGQQVTLRCSPKSGHDTVSWYQQALGQGPQFIFQYYEEEERQRGNFPDRFSGHQFPNYSSELNVNALLLGDSALYLCSSSLFGTGYEQYFGPGTRLTVT.

In its sample, this clonotype was seen many times. The chain carries TRBV5-8 and TRBJ2-5; D gene unclear. Trimming cost V 6 bases and J 4 bases, with 16 bases left between them. CDR3 length equals 14 residues. Germline assignment: CDR1 SGHTS and CDR2 YDEGEE. The CDR3 region has the DNA TGTGCCAGCACCCCTGATAGTTGGGTAGAGACCCAGTACTTC. Translated: CASTPDSWVETQYF.

This clonotype occurred a few times. The chain recombines TRBV5-1 with TRBJ2-3; 7 nucleotides agree with TRBD2. Germline V gene lookup returns CDR1 SGHRS and CDR2 YFSETQ. The CDR3 length is 15 residues. V lost 0 bases to trimming and J lost 5 bases; unmatched junction nucleotides: 6. The chain's CDR3 is CASSLGGLGRDTQYF. DNA of the CDR3: TGCGCCAGCAGCTTGGGCGGACTAGGGAGAGATACGCAGTATTTT.

This sequence joins TRBV29-1 and TRBJ2-5; 14 nucleotides line up with TRBD2. CDR1 and CDR2 (germline): SQVTM, ANQGSEA. J gave up 7 bases and V 7 bases, and 11 bases lay outside the gene matches. This CDR3 comprises 15 residues. The DNA of the CDR3 is TGCAGCGCGACGACTAGCGGGAGGGCCTGGGGGACCCAGTACTTC. This encodes CSATTSGRAWGTQYF. Supplemented by reference TRBV29-1 and TRBJ2-5, the full variable domain reads SAVISQKPSRDICQRGTSLTIQCQVDSQVTMMFWYRQQPGQSLTLIATANQGSEATYESGFVIDKFPISRPNLTFSTLTVSNMSPEDSSIYLCSATTSGRAWGTQYFGPGTRLLVL.

Only a few counts were recorded for this clonotype. The V and J genes are TRBV3-1 and TRBJ2-2, with D unclear. The V and J ends lost 4 bases and 1 base respectively, with 10 bases between them. CDR3 length: 15 amino acids. Germline loops: CDR1 LGHDT, CDR2 YNNKEL (reference sequence). In DNA, the CDR3 is TGTGCCAGCAGCCCCTTCAGGATGAACACCGGGGAGCTGTTTTTT. The encoded protein is CASSPFRMNTGELFF.